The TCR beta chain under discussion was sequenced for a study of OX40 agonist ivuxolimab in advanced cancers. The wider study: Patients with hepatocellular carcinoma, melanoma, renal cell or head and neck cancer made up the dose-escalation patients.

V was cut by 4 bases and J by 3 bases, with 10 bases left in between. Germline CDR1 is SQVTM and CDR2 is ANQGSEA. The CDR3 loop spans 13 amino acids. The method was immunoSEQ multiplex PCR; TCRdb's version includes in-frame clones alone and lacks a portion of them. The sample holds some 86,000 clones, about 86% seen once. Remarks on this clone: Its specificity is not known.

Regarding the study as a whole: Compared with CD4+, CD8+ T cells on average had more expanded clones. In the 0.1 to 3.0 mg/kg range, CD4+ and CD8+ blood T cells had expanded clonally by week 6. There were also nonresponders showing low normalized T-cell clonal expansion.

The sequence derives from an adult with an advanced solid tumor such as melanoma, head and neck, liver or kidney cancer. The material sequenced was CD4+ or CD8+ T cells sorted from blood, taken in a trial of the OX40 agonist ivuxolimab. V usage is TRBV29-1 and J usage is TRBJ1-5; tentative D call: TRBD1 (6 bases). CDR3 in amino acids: CSVGEGVNQPQHF. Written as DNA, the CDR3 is TGCAGCGTTGGAGAGGGGGTCAATCAGCCCCAGCATTTT.